One sample yielded the 6 T cell receptor beta chains listed below, sequenced in a study of blood T cell repertoires in COVID-19. The table came from immunoSEQ multiplex PCR; TCRdb's copy has only in-frame clones and leaves some out. The sample consists of 190,000 or so clones, roughly 77% of them appearing once. The sample consisted of peripheral blood. These receptors all stem from an elderly woman with COVID-19, enrolled during active disease.

The gene calls are TRBV7-9 and TRBJ2-3; TRBD2 matches at 8 bases. Unmatched junction bases numbered 6, after V lost 3 bases and J lost 4 bases. This CDR3 has 15 amino acids. The germline gives CDR1 SEHNR, CDR2 FQNEAQ (reference sequence). The CDR3 protein is CASSLSGGAPDTQYF. The CDR3 coding sequence is TGTGCCAGCAGCTTGTCCGGGGGGGCCCCAGATACGCAGTATTTT.

The rearrangement uses TRBV9 and TRBJ2-1; 12 bases line up with TRBD2. V lost 3 bases and J lost 2; bases outside the gene matches: 15. The germline V gene has CDR1 SGDLS and CDR2 YYNGEE. There are 20 residues in the CDR3. CDR3: CASSAPGTGLAGGTYNEQFF. DNA of the CDR3: TGTGCCAGCAGCGCCCCGGGGACAGGTCTAGCGGGGGGGACCTACAATGAGCAGTTCTTC.

The chain recombines TRBV19 with TRBJ2-5; D may be TRBD2 (7 bases). V was pared by 1 base and J by 4 bases, with 10 bases between. CDR1 and CDR2 (germline): LNHDA, SQIVND (reference sequence). The CDR3 contains 14 residues. CDR3 sequence (DNA): TGTGCCAGTAGTATAGTGGGGGGGGCAGAGACCCAGTACTTC. It codes for CASSIVGGAETQYF.

The chain is built from TRBV5-1 and TRBJ2-2; 10 nucleotides match TRBD2. The J segment lost 6 bases and the V segment lost 4 bases, leaving 9 bases of the junction unmatched. This CDR3 comprises 16 residues. The V gene's germline CDR1 is SGHRS and CDR2 YFSETQ. The CDR3 spells CASSRSGRAWSGELFF. The CDR3 nucleotides read TGCGCCAGCAGCAGGAGCGGGAGGGCCTGGTCCGGGGAGCTGTTTTTT.

The chain uses TRBV28 and TRBJ1-6, with 9 positions matching TRBD1. This CDR3 is 15 amino acids long. CDR1 MDHEN and CDR2 SYDVKM come from the germline V gene. Trimming removed 6 bases from V and 10 bases from J; junction bases left unmatched: 10. The CDR3 sequence is CASRAAGTGRSPLHF. Written as DNA, the CDR3 is TGTGCCAGCAGGGCCGCCGGGACAGGGAGATCACCCCTCCACTTT.

The rearrangement joins TRBV6-6 to TRBJ1-5, with 8 bases identical to TRBD1. V gave up 2 bases and J gave up 3 bases; unmatched junction bases: 3. The CDR3 loop spans 15 amino acids. Per the germline V gene, CDR1 is MNHNY and CDR2 is SVGAGI (reference sequence). In nucleotides, the CDR3 is TGTGCCAGCAGTTACGACAGGGGAGACAATCAGCCCCAGCATTTT. It is translated as CASSYDRGDNQPQHF.